This passage covers 23 T cell receptor beta chains from one sample sequenced in a study of blood T cells in healthy people across ages. Alongside a J-beta primer mix, a sample-barcoded 5' primer served in a second PCR lasting about 7 to 12 cycles. TCRdb passed the 5' RACE reads through MiXCR, listing each CDR3 protein once. The profile shows fewer than 800,000 distinct CDR3 sequences, approximately 25% of them singletons. The same specimen was also included in a second study, on T cells of mothers and their children.

The sample was blood. These receptor sequences come from a boy between 5 and 17 years old in good health.

The chain employs TRBV4-2 and TRBJ2-5, with 10 bases aligning to TRBD2. The DNA end lines up better with TRBJ2-1; the J call may be wrong. CDR3 length equals 15 residues. Germline V lookup: CDR1 LGHNA, CDR2 YNFKEQ. CDR3 sequence (DNA): TGTGCCAGCAGCCACGGGCTAGCGGGAGCCAATGAGCAGTTCTTC. Translation: CASSHGLAGANEQFF.

This clonotype has only a few counts. The chain links TRBV4-3 to TRBJ2-1, with 7 positions matching TRBD2. The J call may be incorrect, as the DNA end agrees better with TRBJ2-7. Germline V gene data show CDR1 as LGHNA and CDR2 as YSLEER. The CDR3 length is 13 residues. CDR3 protein: CASSQDEGGRQYF. In nucleotides, the CDR3 is TGCGCCAGCAGCCAAGATGAGGGAGGGAGGCAGTACTTC.

This sequence joins TRBV9 and TRBJ1-3; D remains unclear. CDR1 is SGDLS, CDR2 YYNGEE, per germline. The CDR3 covers 14 residues. V gave up 1 base and J gave up 0 bases, with 5 bases separating them. As DNA, the CDR3 is TGTGCCAGCAGCGTAACGAGCTCTGGAAACACCATATATTTT. This gives the protein CASSVTSSGNTIYF.

The chain employs TRBV12-3 or TRBV12-4 and TRBJ2-4, with D perhaps matching TRBD2 (5 bases). Trimming removed 1 base from V and 0 bases from J, with 19 bases in between. CDR3 size: 19 residues. The CDR3 spells CASSLEYAPGVLAKNIQYF. The CDR3 nucleotides are TGTGCCAGCAGTTTAGAATATGCCCCCGGGGTCCTAGCCAAAAACATTCAGTACTTC.

This clonotype appeared a few times. The CDR3 is CASSLSGAQLYEQYF. Here the CDR3 DNA reads TGTGCCAGCAGTTTAAGCGGTGCACAACTCTACGAGCAGTACTTC. The chain has TRBV28 and TRBJ2-7; tentative D call: TRBD2 (5 bases). V was clipped by 2 bases and J by 3 bases, with 14 bases between them. CDR1 and CDR2 from the germline V gene are MDHEN and SYDVKM. The CDR3 sequence is 15 residues long.

This clonotype showed up just a few times. The V gene is TRBV4-2, the J gene TRBJ2-5, with TRBD2 matching over 8 bases. The V gene's germline CDR1 is LGHNA and CDR2 YNFKEQ. The CDR3 extends over 14 amino acids. V dropped 3 bases and J dropped 2; count of bases not matched to a gene: 2. CDR3 amino acids: CASSQVAGQETQYF. The CDR3 region has the DNA TGTGCCAGCAGCCAGGTAGCGGGGCAAGAGACCCAGTACTTC.

The gene calls are TRBV7-8 and TRBJ1-2; D gene uncertain. V lost 5 bases and J lost 5, with 9 bases in between. The CDR3 spans 12 residues. Germline V CDR1 and CDR2: SGHVS, FQNEAQ. In DNA form, the CDR3 reads TGTGCCAGCAGCGAAGAGGGTTATGGCTACACCTTC. It is translated as CASSEEGYGYTF.

This clonotype was observed a handful of times. The chain is built from TRBV9 and TRBJ2-5; 8 bases are a match to TRBD2. After removal of 0 bases from V and 0 bases from J, the junction contained 4 bases not matched to a gene. The germline V gene encodes CDR1 SGDLS and CDR2 YYNGEE. The CDR3 consists of 16 residues. The CDR3 is CASSVDGRGDQETQYF. CDR3 sequence (DNA): TGTGCCAGCAGCGTAGATGGGCGGGGGGACCAAGAGACCCAGTACTTC. The full variable domain, rest sourced from reference TRBV9 and TRBJ2-5, is DSGVTQTPKHLITATGQRVTLRCSPRSGDLSVYWYQQSLDQGLQFLIQYYNGEERAKGNILERFSAQQFPDLHSELNLSSLELGDSALYFCASSVDGRGDQETQYFGPGTRLLVL.

V gene TRBV3-1 combines with J gene TRBJ2-1, with D perhaps matching TRBD1 (6 bases). Trimming removed 1 base at V and 6 bases at J, with 19 bases between. The V gene's germline CDR1 is LGHDT and CDR2 YNNKEL (reference sequence). The CDR3 has 17 amino acids. This CDR3 is CASSQAPTGPWGNEQFF. CDR3 in DNA: TGTGCCAGCAGCCAAGCACCGACAGGCCCATGGGGCAATGAGCAGTTCTTC.

The rearrangement joins TRBV28 to TRBJ1-1; a possible D gene is TRBD1 (5 bases). The germline V gene has CDR1 MDHEN and CDR2 SYDVKM. This CDR3 comprises 15 residues. The V end lost 2 bases, the J end lost 3 bases, and 13 bases lay between the germline ends. The CDR3 loop reads CASSLHRDGYTEAFF. The CDR3 DNA sequence: TGTGCCAGCAGTTTACACCGGGACGGATACACTGAAGCTTTCTTT.

This clonotype was counted only a few times. The V gene is TRBV20-1, the J gene TRBJ1-1; no firm D call. The CDR3 is made up of 13 amino acids. The V end was cut by 0 bases, the J end by 4 bases, with 9 bases between. Looked up from germline, CDR1 is DFQATT and CDR2 is SNEGSKA (reference sequence). This CDR3 is CSARDRPTTEAFF. CDR3 nucleotide sequence: TGCAGTGCTAGAGATCGGCCGACCACTGAAGCTTTCTTT.

This clonotype was seen only a few times. The chain employs TRBV29-1 and TRBJ2-1; 8 positions agree with TRBD1. Germline V gene lookup returns CDR1 SQVTM and CDR2 ANQGSEA. There are 13 residues in the CDR3. V gave up 5 bases and J gave up 5 bases; unmatched junction bases: 5. The chain's CDR3 is CSVRDRPHNEQFF. CDR3 in DNA: TGCAGCGTTAGGGACAGGCCCCACAATGAGCAGTTCTTC.

This clonotype was counted only a few times. The chain recombines TRBV12-3 or TRBV12-4 with TRBJ2-2; weak D call: TRBD1 (6 bases). This CDR3 has 14 amino acids. Between the trimmed V and J ends, which lost 7 bases and 7 bases, there was a span of 16 bases. The CDR3 spells CASTLQGYGGELFF. CDR3 nucleotide sequence: TGTGCCAGCACCCTACAGGGATATGGCGGGGAGCTGTTTTTT.

The chain combines TRBV7-2 with TRBJ1-2; unclear D gene. Germline CDR1 SGHTA, CDR2 FQGNSA. V lost 3 bases, J lost 10 bases, and 21 bases lay in between. This CDR3 is 15 amino acids long. The CDR3 loop reads CASSLRMGSGVDYTF. CDR3 coding DNA: TGTGCCAGCAGCTTGCGAATGGGGTCTGGGGTGGACTACACCTTC.

V is TRBV2 and J is TRBJ2-7, with D perhaps TRBD1 (6 bases). V was cut by 7 bases and J by 5 bases, with 18 bases left in between. Germline assignment: CDR1 SNHLY and CDR2 FYNNEI. This CDR3 comprises 14 residues. The CDR3 DNA reads as TGTGCCAGCACCAGCGTAGGGGGAGATAACGAGCAGTACTTC. It is translated as CASTSVGGDNEQYF.

This clonotype was counted between two and nine times. The J gene is TRBJ2-2, the V gene TRBV29-1, with TRBD2 matching over 8 bases. With 5 bases clipped from V and 5 bases from J, the junction kept 1 base outside the gene matches. Germline CDR1 SQVTM, CDR2 ANQGSEA. This CDR3 has 12 residues. The CDR3 spells CSVIAGTGELFF. In DNA, the CDR3 is TGCAGCGTTATAGCGGGGACCGGGGAGCTGTTTTTT.

The chain joins TRBV7-2 to TRBJ2-6, with D unclear. This CDR3 comprises 16 residues. V was clipped by 7 bases and J by 1 base, with 14 bases between them. The V gene's germline CDR1 is SGHTA and CDR2 FQGNSA. The CDR3 region has the DNA TGTGCCAGCACCTGGGGTATGTCGTCTGGGGCCAACGTCCTGACTTTC. It specifies CASTWGMSSGANVLTF.

This clonotype was seen more than once but under ten times. V and J are TRBV3-1 and TRBJ1-2, with TRBD1 matching 11 bases. The length of the CDR3 is 14 residues. Germline values: CDR1 LGHDT, CDR2 YNNKEL (reference sequence). With V trimmed by 1 base and J by 7 bases, 2 bases remained unmatched. CDR3 protein: CASSQVDRGLGYTF. The DNA for the CDR3 is TGTGCCAGCAGCCAAGTGGACAGGGGGCTTGGCTACACCTTC.

The rearrangement joins TRBV28 to TRBJ2-1, with D unclear. The length of the CDR3 is 17 residues. Per the germline V gene, CDR1 is MDHEN and CDR2 is SYDVKM. V shed 2 bases and J shed 0 bases, with 14 bases lying between them. CDR3 protein: CASSLRSLMSSYNEQFF. The CDR3 DNA is TGTGCCAGCAGTTTAAGGTCCCTGATGAGCTCCTACAATGAGCAGTTCTTC.

This clonotype appeared a few times. The chain combines TRBV20-1 with TRBJ2-1, with no clear D. CDR1 is DFQATT, CDR2 SNEGSKA, per germline (reference sequence). V was shortened by 6 bases and J by 4 bases, with 10 bases between the two germline ends. The CDR3 consists of 12 residues. CDR3 residues: CSAYRTYNEQFF. CDR3 nucleotides: TGCAGTGCATACAGAACTTACAATGAGCAGTTCTTC.

The chain recombines TRBV3-1 with TRBJ2-1, with D unclear. Germline V lookup: CDR1 LGHDT, CDR2 YNNKEL (reference sequence). The CDR3 is made up of 14 amino acids. The V end lost 0 bases, the J end lost 2 bases, and 5 bases lay between the germline ends. This chain's CDR3 is CASSQETTYNEQFF. CDR3 coding DNA: TGTGCCAGCAGCCAAGAAACGACCTACAATGAGCAGTTCTTC.

The gene calls are TRBV12-5 and TRBJ2-3, with 7 bases that match TRBD1. The CDR3 has 13 amino acids. Trimming at V came to 7 bases and at J to 6 bases, leaving 7 bases not matched to a gene. Germline V gives CDR1 LGHNT, CDR2 FRNRAP. The CDR3 is CASEGASLDTQYF. CDR3 nucleotide sequence: TGTGCTAGTGAGGGGGCTAGCCTCGATACGCAGTATTTT.

This clonotype has only a few counts. This chain uses TRBV6-2 or TRBV6-3 with TRBJ2-7; no clear D. Germline CDR1 MNHEY, CDR2 SVGEGT. The CDR3 covers 17 residues. V was pared by 6 bases and J by 3 bases, with 24 bases between. The CDR3 reads CASSTITLTKVGYEQYF. The DNA for the CDR3 is TGTGCCAGCAGCACGATAACCCTGACAAAGGTGGGCTACGAGCAGTACTTC.